These 16 T cell receptor beta chains share one sample of origin, sequenced in a study of patients and donors after allogeneic stem cell transplantation (dated by TCRdb to 2018 to 2020). The library relied on RT-PCR. This sample was sequenced with a NextSeq 550. TCRdb cleaned the public reads at Q25 with fastp, built clones with MiXCR and kept in-frame beta chains. Rows with a matching CDR3 protein are joined into one entry that keeps the most common DNA and genes. The sample table records 920,000 or so distinct CDR3 sequences; roughly 18% of these occur just once. Around 6% of the sample is held by the ten biggest clonotypes. The sequencing input was blood, either unsorted or a sorted T cell fraction (not recorded which). The receptors come from a human donor who was either an allogeneic HSCT recipient or a stem cell or donor lymphocyte infusion donor (not recorded which). It is not recorded whose cells these are; they may come from a transplant donor.

This clonotype was recorded many times. V gene TRBV27 combines with J gene TRBJ2-2; 11 nucleotides match TRBD2. The CDR3 is made up of 16 amino acids. Germline-derived CDR1 and CDR2 are MNHEY and SMNVEV (reference sequence). Trimming cost V 5 bases and J 4 bases; bases outside gene matches: 6. The CDR3 is CASSLSGRALTGELFF. As DNA, the CDR3 is TGTGCCAGCAGTCTTAGCGGGAGGGCCCTCACCGGGGAGCTGTTTTTT.

The sample holds a few counts of this clonotype. V and J are TRBV4-2 and TRBJ2-5; D call uncertain. Germline V gene sequence: CDR1 LGHNA, CDR2 YNFKEQ. Trimming cost V 0 bases and J 1 base, with 9 bases left between them. The CDR3 runs to 15 residues. Written as DNA, the CDR3 is TGTGCCAGCAGCCAAGACCCACGGGTCCAAGAGACCCAGTACTTC. Encoded protein: CASSQDPRVQETQYF.

This clonotype was seen repeatedly, ten times or more. This chain connects TRBV12-3 or TRBV12-4 to TRBJ1-2, with D perhaps matching TRBD1 (5 bases). V lost 3 bases, J lost 8 bases, and 13 bases lay in between. The CDR3 length is 13 residues. CDR3 sequence: CASSFGGAGGYTF. CDR3 sequence (DNA): TGTGCCAGCAGTTTCGGGGGTGCCGGCGGCTACACCTTC.

This clonotype was detected only a few times. This sequence joins TRBV20-1 and TRBJ2-1, with a possible D match to TRBD2 (6 bases). Germline V gene lookup returns CDR1 DFQATT and CDR2 SNEGSKA (reference sequence). Between the trimmed V and J ends, which lost 2 bases and 1 base, there was a span of 9 bases. The CDR3 contains 14 residues. CDR3 in amino acids: CSARMAGSYNEQFF. CDR3 DNA: TGCAGTGCTAGAATGGCGGGGTCCTACAATGAGCAGTTCTTC.

This clonotype was detected a few times. CDR3 sequence: CASSPYNYNQGSSGTEAFF. The CDR3 DNA sequence: TGTGCCAGCAGCCCTTATAACTACAACCAGGGGAGTTCGGGGACTGAAGCTTTCTTT. The chain has TRBV13 and TRBJ1-1; a possible D gene is TRBD1 (6 bases). The CDR3 has 19 residues. Germline V CDR1 and CDR2: PRHDT, FYEKMQ (reference sequence). V gave up 5 bases and J gave up 5 bases, with 30 bases separating them.

The genes are TRBV2 and TRBJ1-5; D gene uncertain. The CDR3 has 15 amino acids. V was trimmed by 2 bases and J by 4 bases, leaving 12 bases between them. Germline V lookup: CDR1 SNHLY, CDR2 FYNNEI. CDR3 residues: CASSEMGFLNQPQHF. The DNA for the CDR3 is TGTGCCAGCAGTGAAATGGGGTTCCTTAATCAGCCCCAGCATTTT.

This clonotype was counted a few times. The rearrangement links TRBV28 to TRBJ2-3; possibly TRBD1 for D (5 bases). Germline values: CDR1 MDHEN, CDR2 SYDVKM. V gave up 7 bases and J gave up 6 bases, with 17 bases separating them. The CDR3 is 14 amino acids. The CDR3 DNA reads TGTGCCAGCACCTTTTTAGGGGCATGGGATACGCAGTATTTT. It translates to CASTFLGAWDTQYF.

This clonotype was seen more than once but under ten times. V gene TRBV5-1 combines with J gene TRBJ2-7, with D possibly TRBD1 on 6 matching bases. CDR3 length: 15 amino acids. V gave up 0 bases and J gave up 3 bases, with 13 bases separating them. Germline loops: CDR1 SGHRS, CDR2 YFSETQ. CDR3: CASSLVRGSVYEQYF. The CDR3 DNA sequence: TGCGCCAGCAGCTTGGTTAGGGGGTCAGTCTACGAGCAGTACTTC.

The chain combines TRBV24-1 with TRBJ2-2; D remains unclear. The CDR3 loop spans 16 amino acids. The germline gives CDR1 KGHDR, CDR2 SFDVKD. V was pared by 3 bases and J by 0 bases, with 10 bases between. The CDR3 is CATSDVGTANTGELFF. Here the CDR3 DNA reads TGTGCCACCAGTGATGTCGGAACAGCGAACACCGGGGAGCTGTTTTTT.

This clonotype was counted at least ten times. The chain couples TRBV12-3 or TRBV12-4 to TRBJ2-7; D is perhaps TRBD1 (5 bases). The CDR3 totals 13 residues. V lost 1 base, J lost 6 bases, and 10 bases lay in between. The CDR3 DNA is TGTGCCAGCAGTTTAGGACAGAATGGCGAGCAGTACTTC. Its protein is CASSLGQNGEQYF.

This clonotype was found a few times. The chain couples TRBV30 to TRBJ1-1; 8 nucleotides match TRBD1. The length of the CDR3 is 13 residues. The V gene end was trimmed by 5 bases and the J gene end by 0 bases; junction bases not matched to a gene: 2. The V gene's germline CDR1 is GTSNPN and CDR2 SVGIG (reference sequence). In DNA, the CDR3 is TGTGCCTGGTCGGGACAGGTGAACACTGAAGCTTTCTTT. Protein: CAWSGQVNTEAFF.

This clonotype was recorded many times. The genes are TRBV27 and TRBJ2-7, with a possible D match to TRBD2 (5 bases). Germline CDR1 reads MNHEY; CDR2 reads SMNVEV (reference sequence). The CDR3 runs to 14 residues. V lost 2 bases and J lost 4, with 12 bases in between. The CDR3, as DNA: TGTGCCAGCAGTTTACGGGAACGGCCGTACGAGCAGTACTTC. As protein: CASSLRERPYEQYF.

This clonotype was recorded a few times. The gene calls are TRBV4-1 and TRBJ2-7; D possibly corresponds to TRBD2 (6 bases). Germline CDR1 MGHRA, CDR2 YSYEKL. Trimming stripped 0 bases from V and 3 bases from J, with 9 bases between. This CDR3 contains 14 residues. CDR3 sequence: CASSQDGSGYEQYF. CDR3 in DNA: TGCGCCAGCAGCCAAGATGGTAGCGGCTACGAGCAGTACTTC.

This chain links TRBV9 with TRBJ1-5; D is perhaps TRBD1 (6 bases). CDR1 and CDR2 (germline): SGDLS, YYNGEE. Trimming left V 1 base short and J 0 bases short, with 11 bases between. The CDR3 is made up of 16 amino acids. CDR3 amino acids: CASSVRGHYSNQPQHF. The CDR3, as DNA: TGTGCCAGCAGCGTACGGGGACACTATAGCAATCAGCCCCAGCATTTT.

This clonotype was recorded many times. V gene TRBV24-1 combines with J gene TRBJ2-2, with 8 bases fitting TRBD1. The CDR3 sequence is 15 residues long. Germline loops: CDR1 KGHDR, CDR2 SFDVKD. J lost 5 bases, V lost 6 bases, and 7 bases had no gene match. CDR3 sequence: CATSKRQGRTGELFF. The DNA of the CDR3 is TGTGCCACCAGTAAAAGACAGGGGAGAACCGGGGAGCTGTTTTTT.

In this sample, this clonotype turned up a few times. The rearrangement joins TRBV19 to TRBJ2-7; the D gene is possibly TRBD1 (5 bases). Trimming stripped 6 bases from V and 2 bases from J, with 11 bases between. The germline gives CDR1 LNHDA, CDR2 SQIVND (reference sequence). The CDR3 totals 13 residues. The CDR3 nucleotides read TGTGCCAGTAGCTCACAGGTTGCCTACGAGCAGTACTTC. Its protein is CASSSQVAYEQYF. Supplemented by reference TRBV19 and TRBJ2-7, the full variable domain reads DGGITQSPKYLFRKEGQNVTLSCEQNLNHDAMYWYRQDPGQGLRLIYYSQIVNDFQKGDIAEGYSVSREKKESFPLTVTSAQKNPTAFYLCASSSQVAYEQYFGPGTRLTVT.